The present T cell receptor (beta chain) was sequenced within a study of T-cell reconstitution after alpha-beta-depleted transplantation in children. Study findings and constraints: Several hundred expanded graft clones reportedly gave rise to the alpha-beta T cells present about two months after transplant.

The library targeted TCRbeta and was prepared with unique molecular identifiers. TCRdb re-derived calls from the PCR reads in MiXCR, one entry per CDR3 protein. The sample includes hundreds of thousands of distinct CDR3 sequences, 15% to 20% seen only once; the top ten take around 43%. CDR1 and CDR2 (germline): LNHNV, YYDKDF (reference sequence). The CDR3 has 12 residues. The ends lost 3 bases at V and 11 bases at J; junction bases unmatched: 6. This clonotype was detected a few times. Antigen specificity is unknown. This specimen was PBMCs, mostly from graft donor cells, taken 360 days after TCRalphabeta/CD19-depleted stem cell transplant. V is TRBV15 and J is TRBJ1-1; 7 bases line up with TRBD1. This receptor was taken from a male patient between 2 and 10 years old who had a stem cell transplant for acute lymphoblastic leukemia, so the T cells may come from the graft donor. CDR3 sequence reads: CATSRDRTRAFF. The CDR3 nucleotides read TGTGCCACCAGCAGGGACAGGACCCGTGCTTTCTTT.